Shown below are 6 T cell receptor beta chains from a single sample sequenced in a study of blood T cells in healthy people across ages. A second PCR, run for about 6 to 12 cycles, used a sample-barcoded 5' primer plus a J-beta primer mix. TCRdb itself ran the 5' RACE reads through MiXCR, one entry per CDR3 protein. The sample has about 830,000 distinct CDR3 sequences; approximately 59% are singletons. Sequencing was done on a sample of blood. These receptor sequences come from a man aged 25-45 years in good health.

V and J are TRBV25-1 and TRBJ2-3, with 10 bases lining up with TRBD2. This CDR3 is 16 amino acids long. CDR1 MGHDK and CDR2 SYGVNS come from the germline V gene. The J segment lost 0 bases and the V segment lost 5 bases, leaving 5 bases of the junction unmatched. CDR3 protein: CASSRGLALSTDTQYF. CDR3 bases: TGTGCCAGCAGTAGGGGACTAGCGCTAAGCACAGATACGCAGTATTTT.

Only a few counts were recorded for this clonotype. The chain links TRBV27 to TRBJ2-5; D call uncertain. With 6 bases removed from V and 4 bases from J, the gap between germline ends came to 15 bases. The CDR3 is made up of 14 amino acids. CDR1 MNHEY and CDR2 SMNVEV come from the germline V gene (reference sequence). The CDR3 reads CASSFPRVVETQYF. The DNA for the CDR3 is TGTGCCAGCAGCTTCCCACGGGTGGTAGAGACCCAGTACTTC.

The chain carries TRBV13 and TRBJ2-3; 8 bases line up with TRBD1. The length of the CDR3 is 15 residues. The V and J ends lost 6 bases and 4 bases, in that order; junction bases with no gene match: 9. CDR1 is PRHDT and CDR2 is FYEKMQ in the germline V gene (reference sequence). The CDR3 loop reads CASRPRTGRPDTQYF. The DNA of the CDR3 is TGTGCCAGCAGGCCCAGGACAGGGAGGCCAGATACGCAGTATTTT.

The chain links TRBV3-1 to TRBJ2-7; TRBD1 matches 7 bases. The CDR3 consists of 15 residues. CDR1 is LGHDT, CDR2 YNNKEL, per germline (reference sequence). Losses at the gene ends were 0 bases for V and 4 bases for J; bases not matched to a gene: 6. In nucleotides, the CDR3 is TGTGCCAGCAGCCAAGATGCAACAGGGGCTTACGAGCAGTACTTC. This sequence encodes CASSQDATGAYEQYF.

There are a few counts of this clonotype. The rearrangement joins TRBV2 to TRBJ2-7; D unclear. CDR1 and CDR2 (germline): SNHLY, FYNNEI. The V and J ends lost 7 bases and 0 bases respectively, with 10 bases between them. This CDR3 spans 13 amino acids. CDR3 in DNA: TGTGCCAGCAAAAGACCAAGCTCCTACGAGCAGTACTTC. As protein: CASKRPSSYEQYF.

This rearrangement joins TRBV7-2 to TRBJ2-1; TRBD2 agrees at 9 bases. Germline CDR1 and CDR2: SGHTA and FQGNSA. After removal of 2 bases from V and 0 bases from J, the junction contained 2 bases not matched to a gene. The CDR3 has 16 amino acids. CDR3 sequence: CASSLLAGSSYNEQFF. The DNA of the CDR3 is TGTGCCAGCAGCTTACTAGCGGGAAGCTCCTACAATGAGCAGTTCTTC.